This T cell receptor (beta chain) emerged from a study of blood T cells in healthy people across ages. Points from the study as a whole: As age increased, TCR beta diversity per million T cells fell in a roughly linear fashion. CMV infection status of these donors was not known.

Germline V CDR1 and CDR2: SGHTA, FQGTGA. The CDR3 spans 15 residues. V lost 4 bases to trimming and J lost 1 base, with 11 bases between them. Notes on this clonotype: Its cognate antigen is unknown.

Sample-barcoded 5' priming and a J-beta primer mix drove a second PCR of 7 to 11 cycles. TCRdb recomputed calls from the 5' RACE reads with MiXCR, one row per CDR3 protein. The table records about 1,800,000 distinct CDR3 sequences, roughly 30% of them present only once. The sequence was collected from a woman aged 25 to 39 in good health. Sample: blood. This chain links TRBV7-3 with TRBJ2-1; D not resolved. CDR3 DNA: TGTGCCAGCAGCTCCGAAGGACCATCCTACAATGAGCAGTTCTTC. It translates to CASSSEGPSYNEQFF.